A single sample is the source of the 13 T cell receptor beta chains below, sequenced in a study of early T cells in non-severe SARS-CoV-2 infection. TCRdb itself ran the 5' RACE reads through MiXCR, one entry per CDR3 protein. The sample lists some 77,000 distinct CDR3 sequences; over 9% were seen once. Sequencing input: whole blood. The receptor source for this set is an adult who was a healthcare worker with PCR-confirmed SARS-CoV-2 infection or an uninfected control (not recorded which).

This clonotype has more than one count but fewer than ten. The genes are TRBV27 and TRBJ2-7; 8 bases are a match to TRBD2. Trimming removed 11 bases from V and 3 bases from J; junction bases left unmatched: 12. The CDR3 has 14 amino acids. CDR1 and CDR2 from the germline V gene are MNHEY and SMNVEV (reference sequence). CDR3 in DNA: TGTGCCCGGGCGGGACGGCGGGAGGACTACGAGCAGTACTTC. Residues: CARAGRREDYEQYF.

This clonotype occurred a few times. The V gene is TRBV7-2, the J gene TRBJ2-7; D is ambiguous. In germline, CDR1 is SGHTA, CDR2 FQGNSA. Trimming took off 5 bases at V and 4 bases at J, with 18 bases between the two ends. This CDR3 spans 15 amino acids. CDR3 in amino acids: CASSHPHTNLYEQYF. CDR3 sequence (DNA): TGTGCCAGCAGCCACCCCCACACGAACCTTTACGAGCAGTACTTC.

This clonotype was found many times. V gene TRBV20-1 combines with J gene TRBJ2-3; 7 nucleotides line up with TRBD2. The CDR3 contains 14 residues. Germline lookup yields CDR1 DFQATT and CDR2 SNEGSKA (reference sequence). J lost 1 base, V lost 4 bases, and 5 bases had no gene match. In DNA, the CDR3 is TGCAGTGCTAACTTAGCGGGTGGCACAGATACGCAGTATTTT. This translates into CSANLAGGTDTQYF.

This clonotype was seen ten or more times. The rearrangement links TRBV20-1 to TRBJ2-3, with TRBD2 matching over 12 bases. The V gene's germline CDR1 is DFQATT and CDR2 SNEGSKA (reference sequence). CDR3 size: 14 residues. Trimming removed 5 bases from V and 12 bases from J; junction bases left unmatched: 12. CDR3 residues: CSAPGGASGRAQYF. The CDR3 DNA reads TGCAGTGCTCCGGGAGGGGCTAGCGGGAGGGCACAGTATTTT.

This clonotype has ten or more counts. The CDR3 coding sequence is TGTGCCAGCTCGGAGGGGAGGGATAATTCACCCCTCCACTTT. Translating it yields CASSEGRDNSPLHF. The J gene is TRBJ1-6, the V gene TRBV18; D is perhaps TRBD1 (5 bases). The CDR3 is made up of 14 amino acids. CDR1 KGHSH and CDR2 LQKENI come from the germline V gene. The V end lost 6 bases, the J end lost 5 bases, and 11 bases lay between the germline ends. Variable domain in full (rest from reference TRBV18 and TRBJ1-6): NAGVMQNPRHLVRRRGQEARLRCSPMKGHSHVYWYRQLPEEGLKFMVYLQKENIIDESGMPKERFSAEFPKEGPSILRIQQVVRGDSAAYFCASSEGRDNSPLHFGNGTRLTVT.

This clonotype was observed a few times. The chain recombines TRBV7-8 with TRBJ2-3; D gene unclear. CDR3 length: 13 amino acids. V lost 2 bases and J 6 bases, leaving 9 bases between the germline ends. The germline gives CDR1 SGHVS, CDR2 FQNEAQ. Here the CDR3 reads CASSLLVWDTQYF. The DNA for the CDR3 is TGTGCCAGCAGCTTACTAGTTTGGGATACGCAGTATTTT.

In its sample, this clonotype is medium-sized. DNA of the CDR3: TGTGCCAGCAGCTCGACTAGCGGGCAATACAATGAGCAGTTCTTC. This sequence encodes CASSSTSGQYNEQFF. The chain employs TRBV7-2 and TRBJ2-1; TRBD2 agrees at 10 bases. Germline assignment: CDR1 SGHTA and CDR2 FQGNSA. The ends lost 4 bases at V and 4 bases at J; junction bases unmatched: 4. The CDR3 consists of 15 residues.

CDR3 bases: TGTGCCAGCAGTCCACGCTCCGGGACACCCAGCTCCTACGAGCAGTACTTC. This gives the protein CASSPRSGTPSSYEQYF. This chain connects TRBV28 to TRBJ2-7; TRBD1 is a possible D gene (6 bases). V was pared by 5 bases and J by 0 bases, with 20 bases between. Per germline, CDR1 MDHEN and CDR2 SYDVKM. The CDR3 length is 17 residues.

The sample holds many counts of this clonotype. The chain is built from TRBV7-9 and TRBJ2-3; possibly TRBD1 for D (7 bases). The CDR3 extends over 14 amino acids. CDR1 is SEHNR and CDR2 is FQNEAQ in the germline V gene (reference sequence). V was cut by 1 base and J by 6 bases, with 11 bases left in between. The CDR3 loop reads CASSLEAGGDTQYF. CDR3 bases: TGTGCCAGCAGCTTAGAAGCAGGGGGGGATACGCAGTATTTT.

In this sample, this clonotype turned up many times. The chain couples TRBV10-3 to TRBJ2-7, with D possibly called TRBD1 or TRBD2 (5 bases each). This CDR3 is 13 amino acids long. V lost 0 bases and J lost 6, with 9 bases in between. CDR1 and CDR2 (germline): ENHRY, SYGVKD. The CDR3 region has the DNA TGTGCCATCAGTGAGTCGAGGGACGGCGAGCAGTACTTC. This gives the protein CAISESRDGEQYF.

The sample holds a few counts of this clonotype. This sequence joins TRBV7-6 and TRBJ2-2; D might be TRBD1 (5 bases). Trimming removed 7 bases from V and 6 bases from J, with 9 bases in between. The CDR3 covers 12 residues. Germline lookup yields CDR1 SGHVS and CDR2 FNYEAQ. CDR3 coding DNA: TGTGCCAGCACCAGGGATCCCGGGGAGCTGTTTTTT. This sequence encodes CASTRDPGELFF.

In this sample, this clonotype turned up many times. The CDR3, as DNA: TGTGCCAGCAGTTCCCCGAGGACCAGATCGGGCTCTGGGGCCAACGTCCTGACTTTC. Residues: CASSSPRTRSGSGANVLTF. The V and J genes are TRBV28 and TRBJ2-6, with D hard to call. There are 19 residues in the CDR3. Germline CDR1 is MDHEN and CDR2 is SYDVKM. Deletions cut 4 bases from V and 0 bases from J, with 19 bases between.

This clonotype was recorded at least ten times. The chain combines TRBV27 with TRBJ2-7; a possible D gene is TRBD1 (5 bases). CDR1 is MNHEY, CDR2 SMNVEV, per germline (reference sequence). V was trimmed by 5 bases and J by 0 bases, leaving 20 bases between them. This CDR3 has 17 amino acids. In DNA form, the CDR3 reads TGTGCCAGCAGTCCCCAGATCTATCGGACACACTCCTACGAGCAGTACTTC. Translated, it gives CASSPQIYRTHSYEQYF.